These T cell receptor beta chains were read from a single sample in a study of T cell changes during pregnancy in multiple sclerosis. Measured with immunoSEQ multiplex PCR; TCRdb has only the in-frame clones, and not every one. The table has tens of thousands of clones, around 93% seen once. The specimen comprised CD8+ T cells from peripheral blood mononuclear cells, sampled in the second trimester of pregnancy. The receptors were gathered from a female donor with multiple sclerosis, enrolled in a pregnancy study. Both conserved end residues are part of each CDR3. Each record gives: D gene, J gene, clone size, V gene, CDR3 protein, CDR3 DNA. D genes are given only for firm matches. Some rows mark clone size as missing; the rest say once, few, many or name a class of expanded clone.

TRBD1,TRBJ2-7,NA,TRBV5-1,CASSLQGDYEQYF,TGCGCCAGCAGCTTGCAGGGGGACTACGAGCAGTACTTC
NA,TRBJ1-2,NA,TRBV7-6,CASSLFEGHGYTF,TGTGCCAGCAGCTTATTTGAGGGCCATGGCTACACCTTC
NA,TRBJ2-7,NA,TRBV18,CASSPDRIAYEQYF,TGTGCCAGCTCTCCTGACAGGATCGCCTACGAGCAGTACTTC
NA,TRBJ1-5,NA,TRBV27,CASGLTGNSNQPQHF,TGTGCCAGCGGACTGACTGGTAATAGCAATCAGCCCCAGCATTTT
NA,TRBJ2-1,NA,TRBV23-1,CASSQYPSGFDEQFF,TGCGCCAGCAGTCAGTACCCATCAGGGTTTGATGAGCAGTTCTTC
TRBD1,TRBJ2-3,NA,TRBV4-1,CASSQDHRTGVQDTQYF,TGCGCCAGCAGCCAAGATCACAGGACAGGGGTCCAAGATACGCAGTATTTT
NA,TRBJ2-6,NA,TRBV2,CASSVQVAGANVLTF,TGTGCCAGCAGTGTACAGGTAGCTGGGGCCAACGTCCTGACTTTC
NA,TRBJ1-5,NA,TRBV18,CASSPLEGGNQPQHF,TGTGCCAGCTCCCCCCTCGAGGGAGGTAATCAGCCCCAGCATTTT
NA,TRBJ2-7,NA,TRBV27,CASSLSQAYEQYF,TGTGCCAGCAGTTTAAGCCAGGCCTACGAGCAGTACTTC
TRBD2,TRBJ2-7,NA,TRBV19,CASSFGGDGYEQYF,TGTGCCAGTAGTTTCGGGGGGGACGGCTACGAGCAGTACTTC
NA,TRBJ2-7,NA,TRBV11-2,CASSPLRGRGYEQYF,TGTGCCAGCAGCCCACTCCGAGGCAGAGGGTATGAGCAGTACTTC
NA,TRBJ2-7,NA,TRBV9,CASSVEGQYYEQYF,TGTGCCAGCAGCGTAGAGGGGCAGTACTACGAGCAGTACTTC
TRBD1,TRBJ1-1,NA,TRBV2,CASSDGDRRVPAEAFF,TGTGCCAGCAGTGACGGGGACAGGAGGGTTCCTGCTGAAGCTTTCTTT
TRBD1,TRBJ2-7,NA,TRBV30,CAWSVVWDGTASF,TGTGCCTGGAGTGTAGTTTGGGACGGGACAGCCAGTTTC
TRBD1,TRBJ2-7,NA,TRBV6-6,CASTDRQANSYEQYF,TGTGCCAGCACGGACAGGCAAGCTAACTCCTACGAGCAGTACTTC
TRBD1,TRBJ1-1,NA,TRBV5-1,CASSLNPTGDRTEAFF,TGCGCCAGCAGCTTAAACCCAACAGGGGATCGGACTGAAGCTTTCTTT
NA,TRBJ2-1,NA,TRBV5-4,CASSLVTARAYNEQFF,TGTGCCAGCAGCTTGGTGACAGCACGAGCCTACAATGAGCAGTTCTTC
TRBD1,TRBJ2-3,NA,TRBV11-2,CASRLTGVDTQYF,TGTGCCAGCAGATTAACAGGGGTAGATACGCAGTATTTT
NA,TRBJ2-1,NA,TRBV7-9,CASRPGQMSSYNEQFF,TGTGCCAGCAGGCCTGGACAAATGAGCTCCTACAATGAGCAGTTCTTC
TRBD1,TRBJ2-6,NA,TRBV10-3,CAISDPGQGKSSGANVLTF,TGTGCCATCAGTGACCCGGGACAGGGCAAAAGCTCTGGGGCCAACGTCCTGACTTTC
NA,TRBJ1-1,NA,TRBV14,CASSQEGRRYTEAFF,TGTGCCAGCAGCCAAGAAGGCAGGCGTTACACTGAAGCTTTCTTT
NA,TRBJ2-7,NA,TRBV6-1,CASSSSVSVYEQYF,TGTGCCAGCAGTTCGAGTGTGTCTGTCTACGAGCAGTACTTC
NA,TRBJ2-1,NA,TRBV25-1,CASSEFLVGDEQFF,TGTGCCAGCAGTGAATTCTTAGTGGGCGATGAGCAGTTCTTC
NA,TRBJ1-4,NA,TRBV27,CASSSSRAGVNEKLFF,TGTGCCAGCAGTTCCTCCCGGGCAGGGGTAAATGAAAAACTGTTTTTT
NA,TRBJ2-1,NA,TRBV29-1,CSVDGHKSSYNEQFF,TGCAGCGTAGACGGACATAAGAGCTCCTACAATGAGCAGTTCTTC
NA,TRBJ1-2,once,TRBV25-1,CASSAGYFYGYTF,TGTGCCAGCAGTGCTGGTTACTTTTATGGCTACACCTTC
NA,TRBJ2-5,NA,TRBV27,CASSLRTPQETQYF,TGTGCCAGCAGTTTACGGACACCCCAAGAGACCCAGTACTTC
NA,TRBJ2-1,NA,TRBV7-9,CASSSGLHEQFF,TGTGCCAGCAGCTCGGGACTGCATGAGCAGTTCTTC